This section outlines one T cell receptor (beta chain) sequence together with its context. The antigen is unknown. Each CDR3 protein is one row after TCRdb ran MiXCR on the 5' RACE reads. The sample consists of about 48,000 distinct CDR3 sequences, about a tenth of them appearing once. This record belongs to a study of neurological immune-mediated disorders. Study results and limitations: Expanded clones shared no CDR3 amino acid sequences across subjects, suggesting private repertoires in all groups. Healthy controls had more TCR clonal expansion than multiple sclerosis, which showed the least, whereas HTLV-1-associated myelopathy showed the most.

V lost 3 bases, J lost 6 bases, and 12 bases lay in between. This CDR3 has 13 amino acids. CDR1 is DFQATT and CDR2 is SNEGSKA in the germline V gene (reference sequence). The sequencing sample was made of PBMCs. The TCR was taken from a woman in her forties with HTLV-1-associated myelopathy (HAM/TSP). The chain combines TRBV20-1 with TRBJ2-1; D possibly corresponds to TRBD1 (6 bases). This CDR3 is CSARGTGSNEQFF. The CDR3 DNA sequence: TGCAGTGCTAGGGGAACAGGGTCCAATGAGCAGTTCTTC.